The rows below give T cell receptor beta chains drawn from one sample of a study of blood T cells in healthy people across ages. TCRdb re-called the 5' RACE reads through MiXCR, storing one row per CDR3 protein. Of about 780,000 distinct CDR3 sequences in the sample, 60% to 80% were seen once. The sequenced material came from blood. These receptors came from a young man in good health. The CDR3 runs from the conserved cysteine through the conserved F or W. The order of the fields is V gene, J gene, clone size, D gene, CDR3 protein, CDR3 DNA. The D gene is left open where the match is weak. Some rows have no size entry. The others give once, few or many, or a class for an expanded clone.

v_call: TRBV10-3
j_call: TRBJ2-7
clone_size: many
d_call: .
cdr3_aa: CAISESSYEQYF
cdr3_nt: TGTGCCATCAGTGAGTCGTCCTACGAGCAGTACTTC

v_call: TRBV6-5
j_call: TRBJ1-4
clone_size: few
d_call: TRBD1
cdr3_aa: CASSFGTGPNEKLFF
cdr3_nt: TGTGCCAGCAGTTTTGGGACAGGGCCGAATGAAAAACTGTTTTTT

v_call: TRBV7-9
j_call: TRBJ2-1
clone_size: .
d_call: TRBD2
cdr3_aa: CASSPPGGYSYNEQFF
cdr3_nt: TGTGCCAGCAGCCCTCCGGGGGGGTACTCCTACAATGAGCAGTTCTTC

v_call: TRBV6-2/TRBV6-3
j_call: TRBJ1-5
clone_size: .
d_call: TRBD1
cdr3_aa: CASSYGDSGQPQHF
cdr3_nt: TGTGCCAGCAGTTACGGGGACAGCGGGCAGCCCCAGCATTTT

v_call: TRBV6-8
j_call: TRBJ2-3
clone_size: .
d_call: .
cdr3_aa: CASGLDSPHTQYF
cdr3_nt: TGTGCCAGCGGACTGGACTCGCCCCATACGCAGTATTTT

v_call: TRBV2
j_call: TRBJ1-4
clone_size: once
d_call: .
cdr3_aa: CASGRDEELFF
cdr3_nt: TGTGCCAGCGGGCGGGATGAAGAACTGTTTTTT

v_call: TRBV7-3
j_call: TRBJ2-1
clone_size: .
d_call: TRBD2
cdr3_aa: CASSFGLAGPDEQFF
cdr3_nt: TGTGCCAGCAGCTTTGGACTAGCGGGGCCTGATGAGCAGTTCTTC

v_call: TRBV20-1
j_call: TRBJ1-2
clone_size: .
d_call: .
cdr3_aa: CSAWGTANYGYTF
cdr3_nt: TGCAGTGCTTGGGGGACGGCTAACTATGGCTACACCTTC

v_call: TRBV7-3
j_call: TRBJ2-5
clone_size: once
d_call: .
cdr3_aa: CASSPNGVGYQETQYF
cdr3_nt: TGTGCCAGCAGCCCAAACGGGGTGGGCTACCAAGAGACCCAGTACTTC

v_call: TRBV5-1
j_call: TRBJ2-5
clone_size: .
d_call: TRBD2
cdr3_aa: CASSLGLAGNQETQYF
cdr3_nt: TGCGCCAGCAGCTTAGGACTAGCGGGGAACCAAGAGACCCAGTACTTC

v_call: TRBV6-1
j_call: TRBJ1-4
clone_size: .
d_call: .
cdr3_aa: CASKEGRDLFF
cdr3_nt: TGTGCCAGCAAGGAAGGCAGGGACCTGTTTTTT

v_call: TRBV27
j_call: TRBJ2-1
clone_size: .
d_call: .
cdr3_aa: CASSLLQSIYNEQFF
cdr3_nt: TGTGCCAGCAGTTTACTACAGAGTATCTACAATGAGCAGTTCTTC

v_call: TRBV7-2
j_call: TRBJ2-7
clone_size: .
d_call: .
cdr3_aa: CASSLGKGDYEQYF
cdr3_nt: TGTGCCAGCAGCTTAGGAAAGGGGGACTACGAGCAGTACTTC

v_call: TRBV28
j_call: TRBJ2-7
clone_size: few
d_call: .
cdr3_aa: CASWALQNEQYF
cdr3_nt: TGTGCCAGCTGGGCACTTCAGAATGAGCAGTACTTC

v_call: TRBV15
j_call: TRBJ2-3
clone_size: .
d_call: TRBD2
cdr3_aa: CATSVGAGVTDTQYF
cdr3_nt: TGTGCCACCAGTGTTGGAGCGGGGGTCACAGATACGCAGTATTTT